This passage covers 16 T cell receptor beta chains from one sample sequenced in a study of blood T cell repertoires in COVID-19. The repertoire was sequenced with immunoSEQ multiplex PCR; TCRdb's copy has only in-frame clones and lacks some. Among 210,000 or so clones, about four fifths were seen once, and the ten largest hold roughly 5%. Sequenced sample: PBMCs or T cells enriched from blood (not recorded which). These receptors were taken from a woman aged 50 to 60 who had been exposed to COVID-19.

V gene TRBV28 combines with J gene TRBJ1-1; no firm D call. The CDR3 totals 13 residues. Trimming pared 2 bases from V and 2 bases from J, leaving 6 bases between. Germline CDR1 reads MDHEN; CDR2 reads SYDVKM. The CDR3 bases are TGTGCCAGCAGTTTAGTGAGAAACACTGAAGCTTTCTTT. Translating it yields CASSLVRNTEAFF.

The rearrangement links TRBV7-2 to TRBJ2-5, with a possible D match to TRBD1 (6 bases). This CDR3 is built from 14 residues. The ends were cut back, 3 bases at V and 3 bases at J, with 11 bases in the middle. CDR1 is SGHTA, CDR2 FQGNSA, per germline. CDR3 coding DNA: TGTGCCAGCAGCTTTGGACAGTGGAAAGAGACCCAGTACTTC. Translating gives CASSFGQWKETQYF.

The chain carries TRBV19 and TRBJ1-2, with D maybe TRBD1 (6 bases). Trimming removed 7 bases from V and 5 bases from J, with 14 bases in between. Germline V gives CDR1 LNHDA, CDR2 SQIVND (reference sequence). The CDR3 loop spans 13 amino acids. The CDR3 region is CASTPDSSYGYTF. The CDR3 DNA sequence: TGTGCCAGTACCCCGGACAGTTCTTATGGCTACACCTTC.

The chain combines TRBV3-1 (or the pseudogene TRBV3-2) with TRBJ2-2; 10 nucleotides agree with TRBD2. The CDR3 is 17 residues long. V lost 2 bases, J lost 5 bases, and 8 bases stayed unmatched. Germline values: CDR1 LGHDT, CDR2 YNNKEL (reference sequence). The CDR3 sequence: CASSQPRRAGGTGELFF. CDR3 coding DNA: TGTGCCAGCAGCCAACCTAGGCGAGCGGGGGGGACCGGGGAGCTGTTTTTT.

The V and J genes are TRBV15 and TRBJ2-7, with D possibly being TRBD2 (6 bases). Germline assignment: CDR1 LNHNV and CDR2 YYDKDF (reference sequence). CDR3 size: 16 residues. Trimming took 4 bases from V and 3 from J, leaving 19 bases between them. CDR3 nucleotides: TGTGCCACCAGCATGAGCACCGGGGGTAGGCTCTACGAGCAGTACTTC. Residues: CATSMSTGGRLYEQYF.

The rearrangement joins TRBV11-2 to TRBJ1-1, with D perhaps TRBD1 (6 bases). The CDR3 sequence is 15 residues long. Germline CDR1 reads SGHAT; CDR2 reads FQNNGV. The V end lost 0 bases, the J end lost 2 bases, and 10 bases lay between the germline ends. This chain's CDR3 is CASSLDGQLNTEAFF. CDR3 bases: TGTGCCAGCAGCTTAGACGGACAGCTAAACACTGAAGCTTTCTTT.

The rearrangement links TRBV7-2 to TRBJ2-5, with 9 bases lining up with TRBD2. With V trimmed by 5 bases and J by 7 bases, 17 bases remained unmatched. This CDR3 comprises 17 residues. Germline V gene data show CDR1 as SGHTA and CDR2 as FQGNSA. The CDR3 coding sequence is TGTGCCAGCAGCGCCACTATTTCGGCGGGGGGGCCAAGGACCCAGTACTTC. The encoded protein is CASSATISAGGPRTQYF.

The rearrangement links TRBV14 to TRBJ2-3; 8 bases match TRBD2. This CDR3 is built from 16 residues. Germline assignment: CDR1 SGHDN and CDR2 FVKESK. J gave up 4 bases and V 3 bases, and 9 bases lay outside the gene matches. The CDR3 DNA is TGTGCCAGCAGCCAGGCCCTAGCGGGTCGTTCAGATACGCAGTATTTT. Translated: CASSQALAGRSDTQYF.

The J gene is TRBJ2-1, the V gene TRBV5-4; 10 bases map to TRBD1. This CDR3 spans 16 amino acids. The V and J ends lost 4 bases and 12 bases, in that order; junction bases with no gene match: 16. In germline, CDR1 is SGHNT, CDR2 YYREEE (reference sequence). CDR3 residues: CASSKRDRGDRDGQFF. The CDR3 bases are TGTGCCAGCAGCAAGAGGGACAGGGGAGACCGGGATGGGCAGTTCTTC.

The gene calls are TRBV9 and TRBJ2-2; TRBD1 aligns across 10 bases. The CDR3 is made up of 15 amino acids. CDR1 and CDR2 from the germline V gene are SGDLS and YYNGEE. J gave up 5 bases and V 4 bases, and 5 bases lay outside the gene matches. CDR3 loop: CASSPGQGGTGELFF. The CDR3 DNA sequence: TGTGCCAGCAGCCCAGGACAGGGGGGAACCGGGGAGCTGTTTTTT. Based on the CDR3 plus reference TRBV9 and TRBJ2-2, the full variable domain is DSGVTQTPKHLITATGQRVTLRCSPRSGDLSVYWYQQSLDQGLQFLIQYYNGEERAKGNILERFSAQQFPDLHSELNLSSLELGDSALYFCASSPGQGGTGELFFGEGSRLTVL.

This clone was detected a few times. The J gene is TRBJ2-3, the V gene TRBV7-9; 8 nucleotides align to TRBD2. The germline gives CDR1 SEHNR, CDR2 FQNEAQ (reference sequence). CDR3 size: 18 residues. Unmatched junction bases numbered 18, after V lost 6 bases and J lost 4 bases. CDR3 nucleotide sequence: TGTGCCAGCAGTTCTCGAGCGGGGGCGCCACGAGGGGCAGATACGCAGTATTTT. Its protein product is CASSSRAGAPRGADTQYF. Using reference TRBV7-9 and TRBJ2-3 for the parts outside the CDR3, the full variable domain is DTGVSQNPRHKITKRGQNVTFRCDPISEHNRLYWYRQTLGQGPEFLTYFQNEAQLEKSRLLSDRFSAERPKGSFSTLEIQRTEQGDSAMYLCASSSRAGAPRGADTQYFGPGTRLTVL.

This clone was seen a few times. The same CDR3 can be traced to other DNA sequences in this sample. CDR3 region: CATSRTGNTEAFF. The CDR3 DNA sequence: TGTGCCACCAGCCGGACAGGGAACACTGAAGCTTTCTTT. The gene calls are TRBV15 and TRBJ1-1, with TRBD1 identical over 7 bases. Germline V CDR1 and CDR2: LNHNV, YYDKDF (reference sequence). This CDR3 is built from 13 residues. V lost 5 bases, J lost 1 base, and 1 base stayed unmatched. Combining the CDR3 with reference TRBV15 and TRBJ1-1 gives the whole variable domain DAMVIQNPRYQVTQFGKPVTLSCSQTLNHNVMYWYQQKSSQAPKLLFHYYDKDFNNEADTPDNFQSRRPNTSFCFLDIRSPGLGDTAMYLCATSRTGNTEAFFGQGTRLTVV.

V gene TRBV5-6 combines with J gene TRBJ2-1; 12 positions match TRBD2. Germline CDR1 SGHDT, CDR2 YYEEEE. J was trimmed by 8 bases and V by 4 bases; bases with no gene match: 7. The CDR3 runs 15 residues. The CDR3 region is CASSTLLAGGDEQFF. Written as DNA, the CDR3 is TGTGCCAGCAGCACACTACTAGCGGGGGGAGATGAGCAGTTCTTC.

This clone was observed many times. V usage is TRBV3-1 (or the pseudogene TRBV3-2) and J usage is TRBJ1-5, with D possibly being TRBD1 (5 bases). The CDR3 length is 14 residues. Germline CDR1 LGHDT, CDR2 YNNKEL (reference sequence). Trimming took off 0 bases at V and 11 bases at J, with 14 bases between the two ends. CDR3 sequence reads: CASSQEGGVGAQHF. CDR3 nucleotides: TGTGCCAGCAGCCAAGAGGGGGGAGTTGGGGCCCAGCATTTT.

This chain joins TRBV5-4 and TRBJ2-2; 7 bases map to TRBD2. V dropped 0 bases and J dropped 2; count of bases not matched to a gene: 7. The CDR3 length is 17 residues. CDR1 and CDR2 (germline): SGHNT, YYREEE (reference sequence). The CDR3: CASSLGGLAGNTGELFF. The CDR3 coding sequence is TGTGCCAGCAGCTTGGGGGGATTAGCGGGTAACACCGGGGAGCTGTTTTTT. The full variable domain, rest sourced from reference TRBV5-4 and TRBJ2-2, is ETGVTQSPTHLIKTRGQQVTLRCSSQSGHNTVSWYQQALGQGPQFIFQYYREEENGRGNFPPRFSGLQFPNYSSELNVNALELDDSALYLCASSLGGLAGNTGELFFGEGSRLTVL.

This rearrangement joins TRBV6-5 to TRBJ2-5, with 11 positions matching TRBD2. With 5 bases clipped from V and 4 bases from J, the junction kept 6 bases outside the gene matches. Germline loops: CDR1 MNHEY, CDR2 SVGAGI. The length of the CDR3 is 15 residues. The chain's CDR3 is CASSRGTSGPETQYF. In DNA, the CDR3 is TGTGCCAGCAGTAGGGGGACTAGCGGTCCAGAGACCCAGTACTTC.